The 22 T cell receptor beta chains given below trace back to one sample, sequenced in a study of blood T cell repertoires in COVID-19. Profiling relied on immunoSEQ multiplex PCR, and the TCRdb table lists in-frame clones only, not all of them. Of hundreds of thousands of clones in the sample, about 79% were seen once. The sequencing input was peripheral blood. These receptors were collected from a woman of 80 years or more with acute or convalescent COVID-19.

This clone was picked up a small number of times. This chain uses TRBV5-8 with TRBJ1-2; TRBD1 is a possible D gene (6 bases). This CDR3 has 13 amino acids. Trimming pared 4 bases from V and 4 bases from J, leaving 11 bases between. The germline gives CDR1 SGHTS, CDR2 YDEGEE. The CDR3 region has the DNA TGTGCCAGCAGCCTAAGGACAGTCTATGGCTACACCTTC. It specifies CASSLRTVYGYTF. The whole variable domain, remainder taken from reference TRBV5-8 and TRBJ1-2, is EAGVTQSPTHLIKTRGQQATLRCSPISGHTSVYWYQQALGLGLQFLLWYDEGEERNRGNFPPRFSGRQFPNYSSELNVNALELEDSALYLCASSLRTVYGYTFGSGTRLTVV.

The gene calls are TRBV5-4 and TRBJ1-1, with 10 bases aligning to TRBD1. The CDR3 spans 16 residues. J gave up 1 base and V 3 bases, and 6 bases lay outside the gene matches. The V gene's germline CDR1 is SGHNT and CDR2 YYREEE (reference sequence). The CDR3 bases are TGTGCCAGCAGCTGGAGGACAGGGGGGACGAACACTGAAGCTTTCTTT. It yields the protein CASSWRTGGTNTEAFF.

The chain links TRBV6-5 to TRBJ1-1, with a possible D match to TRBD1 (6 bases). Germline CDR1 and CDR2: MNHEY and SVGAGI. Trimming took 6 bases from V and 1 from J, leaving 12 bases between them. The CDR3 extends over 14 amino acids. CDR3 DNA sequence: TGTGCCAGCAGCTTCGACAGGTCGAACACTGAAGCTTTCTTT. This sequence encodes CASSFDRSNTEAFF.

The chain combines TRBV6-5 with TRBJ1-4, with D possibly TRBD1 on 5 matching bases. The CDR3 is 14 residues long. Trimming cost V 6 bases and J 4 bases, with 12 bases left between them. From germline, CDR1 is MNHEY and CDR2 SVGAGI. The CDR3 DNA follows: TGTGCCAGCAGGGGGGGACGGGTTAATGAAAAACTGTTTTTT. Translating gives CASRGGRVNEKLFF.

The CDR3 region is CASSPREYNSPLHF. The CDR3 nucleotides read TGTGCCAGCAGCCCCCGGGAGTACAATTCACCCCTCCACTTT. The V call is TRBV11-1, the J call TRBJ1-6; D unresolved. The CDR3 length is 14 residues. Trimming left V 5 bases short and J 7 bases short, with 12 bases between. The germline V gene has CDR1 SGHAT and CDR2 FQDESV (reference sequence). Looking up the rest from reference TRBV11-1 and TRBJ1-6 gives the full variable domain: EAEVAQSPRYKITEKSQAVAFWCDPISGHATLYWYRQILGQGPELLVQFQDESVVDDSQLPKDRFSAERLKGVDSTLKIQPAELGDSAMYLCASSPREYNSPLHFGNGTRLTVT.

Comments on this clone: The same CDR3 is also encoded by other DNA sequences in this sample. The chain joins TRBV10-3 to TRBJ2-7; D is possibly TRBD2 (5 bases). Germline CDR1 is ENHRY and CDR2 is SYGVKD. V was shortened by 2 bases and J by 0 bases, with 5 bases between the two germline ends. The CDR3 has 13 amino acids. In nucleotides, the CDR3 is TGTGCCATCAGTGAGGGAGGCTCCTACGAGCAGTACTTC. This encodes CAISEGGSYEQYF.

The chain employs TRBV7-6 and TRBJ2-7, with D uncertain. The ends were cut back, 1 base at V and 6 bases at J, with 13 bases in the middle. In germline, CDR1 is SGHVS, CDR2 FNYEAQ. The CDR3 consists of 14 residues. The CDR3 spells CASSLGGKASEQYF. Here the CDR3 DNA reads TGTGCCAGCAGCTTAGGTGGAAAGGCTAGCGAGCAGTACTTC.

CDR3 sequence reads: CASSSGAVSNTEAFF. The CDR3 nucleotides read TGTGCCAGCAGCAGTGGGGCAGTCTCGAACACTGAAGCTTTCTTT. The chain couples TRBV7-9 to TRBJ1-1; possible D gene TRBD1, 5 bases. This CDR3 contains 15 residues. V lost 5 bases, J lost 1 base, and 14 bases lay in between. Germline V gene lookup returns CDR1 SEHNR and CDR2 FQNEAQ (reference sequence).

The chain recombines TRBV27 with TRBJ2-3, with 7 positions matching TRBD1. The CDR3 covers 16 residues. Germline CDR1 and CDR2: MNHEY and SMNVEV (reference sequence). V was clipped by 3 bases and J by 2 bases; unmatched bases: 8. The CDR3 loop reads CASSLSTRGYTDTQYF. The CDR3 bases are TGTGCCAGCAGTTTGTCGACCAGGGGGTACACAGATACGCAGTATTTT.

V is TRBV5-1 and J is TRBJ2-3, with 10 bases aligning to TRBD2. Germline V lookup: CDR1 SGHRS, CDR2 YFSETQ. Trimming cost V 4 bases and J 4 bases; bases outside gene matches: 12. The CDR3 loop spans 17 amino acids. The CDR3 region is CASSAPPSGGLSDTQYF. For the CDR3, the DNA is TGCGCCAGCAGCGCGCCTCCTAGCGGGGGTCTCTCAGATACGCAGTATTTT.

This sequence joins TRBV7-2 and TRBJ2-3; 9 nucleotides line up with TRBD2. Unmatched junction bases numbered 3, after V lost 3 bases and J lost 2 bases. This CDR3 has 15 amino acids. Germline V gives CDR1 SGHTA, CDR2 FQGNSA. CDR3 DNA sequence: TGTGCCAGCAGCTTTAGGACTAGCGCCACAGATACGCAGTATTTT. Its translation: CASSFRTSATDTQYF.

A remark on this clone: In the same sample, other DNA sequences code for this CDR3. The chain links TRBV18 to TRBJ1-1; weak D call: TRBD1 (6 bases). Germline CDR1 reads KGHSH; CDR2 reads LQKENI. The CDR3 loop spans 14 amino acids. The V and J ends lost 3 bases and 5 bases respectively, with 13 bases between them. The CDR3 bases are TGTGCCAGCTCACCCCTGGACAGAGAGACTGAAGCTTTCTTT. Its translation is CASSPLDRETEAFF.

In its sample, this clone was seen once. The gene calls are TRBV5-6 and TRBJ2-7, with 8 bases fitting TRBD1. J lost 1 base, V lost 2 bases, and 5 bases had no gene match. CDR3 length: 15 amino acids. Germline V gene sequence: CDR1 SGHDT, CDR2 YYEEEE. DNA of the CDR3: TGTGCCAGCAGCTTTCGACAGGGGCATTCCTACGAGCAGTACTTC. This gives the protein CASSFRQGHSYEQYF. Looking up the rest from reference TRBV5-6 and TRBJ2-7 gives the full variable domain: DAGVTQSPTHLIKTRGQQVTLRCSPKSGHDTVSWYQQALGQGPQFIFQYYEEEERQRGNFPDRFSGHQFPNYSSELNVNALLLGDSALYLCASSFRQGHSYEQYFGPGTRLTVT.

CDR3 sequence reads: CASSPETGAVNQPQHF. The CDR3 coding sequence is TGTGCCAGCTCACCGGAGACAGGGGCGGTAAATCAGCCCCAGCATTTT. The chain uses TRBV18 and TRBJ1-5, with 8 bases fitting TRBD1. V shed 3 bases, J shed 4 bases, and the junction held 8 bases outside the gene matches. The CDR3 has 16 residues. Germline V gene sequence: CDR1 KGHSH, CDR2 LQKENI.

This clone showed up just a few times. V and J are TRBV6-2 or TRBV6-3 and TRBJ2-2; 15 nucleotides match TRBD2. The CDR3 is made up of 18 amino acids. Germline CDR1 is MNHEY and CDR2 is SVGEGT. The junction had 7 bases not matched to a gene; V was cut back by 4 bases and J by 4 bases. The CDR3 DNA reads TGTGCCAGCAGTTTCGGACTAGCGGGGGGGCCCGGCACCGGGGAGCTGTTTTTT. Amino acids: CASSFGLAGGPGTGELFF.

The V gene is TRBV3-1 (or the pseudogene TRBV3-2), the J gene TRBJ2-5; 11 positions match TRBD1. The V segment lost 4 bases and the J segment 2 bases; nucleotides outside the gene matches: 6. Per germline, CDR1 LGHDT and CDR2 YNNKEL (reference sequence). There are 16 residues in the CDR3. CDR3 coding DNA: TGTGCCAGCAGCCTAAGGACAGGGGGCCGACAAGAGACCCAGTACTTC. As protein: CASSLRTGGRQETQYF.

CDR3 in amino acids: CASSLQGSSNQPQHF. Written as DNA, the CDR3 is TGTGCCAGCAGCCTCCAGGGGTCCTCCAATCAGCCCCAGCATTTT. V gene TRBV7-2 combines with J gene TRBJ1-5, with D maybe TRBD1 (6 bases). Germline V gene data show CDR1 as SGHTA and CDR2 as FQGNSA. The CDR3 runs 15 residues. The V end was cut by 5 bases, the J end by 3 bases, with 14 bases between.

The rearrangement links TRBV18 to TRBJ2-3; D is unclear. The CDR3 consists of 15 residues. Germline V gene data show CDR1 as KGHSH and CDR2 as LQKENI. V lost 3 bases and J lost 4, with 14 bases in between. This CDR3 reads CASSPFLTHPDTQYF. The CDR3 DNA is TGTGCCAGCTCACCCTTCCTAACCCATCCAGATACGCAGTATTTT.

The CDR3 DNA is TGTGCCAGCAGTTTGAGGGTGCTGGGTAATTCACCCCTCCACTTT. It yields the protein CASSLRVLGNSPLHF. The chain employs TRBV27 and TRBJ1-6; D is unresolved. CDR3 length: 15 amino acids. V was pared by 3 bases and J by 6 bases, with 12 bases between. CDR1 and CDR2 from the germline V gene are MNHEY and SMNVEV (reference sequence).

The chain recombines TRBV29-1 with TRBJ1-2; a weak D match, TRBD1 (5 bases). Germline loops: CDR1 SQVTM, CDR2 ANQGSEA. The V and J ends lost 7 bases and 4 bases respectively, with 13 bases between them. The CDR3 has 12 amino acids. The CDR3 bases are TGCAGCGCTTTGAGCAGGGTCTATGGCTACACCTTC. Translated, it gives CSALSRVYGYTF.

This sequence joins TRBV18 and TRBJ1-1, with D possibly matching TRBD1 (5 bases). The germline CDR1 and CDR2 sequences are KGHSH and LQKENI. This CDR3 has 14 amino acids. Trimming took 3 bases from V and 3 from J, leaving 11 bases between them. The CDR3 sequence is CASSPPRGDTEAFF. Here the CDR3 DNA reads TGTGCCAGCTCACCTCCCCGGGGGGACACTGAAGCTTTCTTT.

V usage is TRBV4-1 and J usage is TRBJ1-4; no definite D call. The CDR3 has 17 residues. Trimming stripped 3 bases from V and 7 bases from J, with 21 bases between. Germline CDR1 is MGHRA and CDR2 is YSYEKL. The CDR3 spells CASSHPPAVRSGEKLFF. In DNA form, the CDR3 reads TGCGCCAGCAGCCATCCTCCCGCAGTTAGGAGTGGTGAAAAACTGTTTTTT.